The rows below give T cell receptor beta chains drawn from one sample of a study of blood T cell repertoires in COVID-19. Assay used: immunoSEQ multiplex PCR; TCRdb lists only in-frame clones, some missing. The repertoire includes around 40,000 clones, roughly 85% of them detected once, and 7.5% to 9.5% sits in the top ten. Source material: peripheral blood. These receptors all stem from a man aged 60 to 69 with active COVID-19. CDR3s include the opening cysteine and the closing phenylalanine or tryptophan. The D gene is left open where the match is weak. The listing skips clone size in some rows; elsewhere it reads once, few, many or a size class.

V gene: TRBV5-6; D gene: .; clone size: .; J gene: TRBJ1-4; CDR3 DNA: TGTGCCAGCAGCTTGTGGTCCACTAATAATGAAAAACTGTTTTTT; CDR3 protein: CASSLWSTNNEKLFF
V gene: TRBV5-5; D gene: TRBD1; clone size: .; J gene: TRBJ1-1; CDR3 DNA: TGTGCCAGCAGCTCCCCGGGACAGGGACGTGAAGCTTTCTTT; CDR3 protein: CASSSPGQGREAFF
V gene: TRBV9; D gene: .; clone size: .; J gene: TRBJ2-7; CDR3 DNA: TGTGCCAGCAGCTCCAGACAGGTTCTTGGGAACGAGCAGTACTTC; CDR3 protein: CASSSRQVLGNEQYF
V gene: TRBV5-6; D gene: TRBD2; clone size: .; J gene: TRBJ2-1; CDR3 DNA: TGTGCCAGCAGCCGATCTAGCGGGAGAGAGTCGGTGTACAATGAGCAGTTCTTC; CDR3 protein: CASSRSSGRESVYNEQFF
V gene: TRBV10-3; D gene: .; clone size: .; J gene: TRBJ2-1; CDR3 DNA: TGTGCCATCAGTGCGACCACCGGGACTCCTCTCCACAATGAGCAGTTCTTC; CDR3 protein: CAISATTGTPLHNEQFF
V gene: TRBV6-6; D gene: .; clone size: .; J gene: TRBJ1-2; CDR3 DNA: TGTGCCAGCAGCCCCGGGCTTGGGGCGGGCTACACCTTC; CDR3 protein: CASSPGLGAGYTF
V gene: TRBV9; D gene: TRBD1; clone size: .; J gene: TRBJ1-3; CDR3 DNA: TGTGCCAGCAGCGTAGAAGGGGGCGGAAACACCATATATTTT; CDR3 protein: CASSVEGGGNTIYF
V gene: TRBV5-1; D gene: TRBD1; clone size: .; J gene: TRBJ2-7; CDR3 DNA: TGCGCCAGCAGCTTGGTAACCGGGACAGGGATTTTGCAGCAGTACTTC; CDR3 protein: CASSLVTGTGILQQYF
V gene: TRBV19; D gene: TRBD2; clone size: .; J gene: TRBJ2-7; CDR3 DNA: TGTGCCAGTAGTATAGATATGGCTAGCGGGAGTTACGAGCAGTACTTC; CDR3 protein: CASSIDMASGSYEQYF
V gene: TRBV28; D gene: TRBD1; clone size: .; J gene: TRBJ1-1; CDR3 DNA: TGTGCCACCAGACAGGGGGCGAAGGTCACTGAAGCTTTCTTT; CDR3 protein: CATRQGAKVTEAFF
V gene: TRBV19; D gene: TRBD1; clone size: .; J gene: TRBJ1-2; CDR3 DNA: TGTGCCAGTAGCATATTAGGGGGCGGCGGCTATGGCTACACCTTC; CDR3 protein: CASSILGGGGYGYTF
V gene: TRBV24-1; D gene: .; clone size: .; J gene: TRBJ1-1; CDR3 DNA: TGTGCCACCAGTGACCCAGGGAACACTGAAGCTTTCTTT; CDR3 protein: CATSDPGNTEAFF
V gene: TRBV5-4; D gene: TRBD1; clone size: .; J gene: TRBJ1-5; CDR3 DNA: TGTGCCAGCGGACAGGGGGTGGGTCAGCCCCAGCATTTT; CDR3 protein: CASGQGVGQPQHF
V gene: TRBV28; D gene: .; clone size: .; J gene: TRBJ1-5; CDR3 DNA: TGTGCCAGCAGTTTCTTAGCTCAGCCCCAGCATTTT; CDR3 protein: CASSFLAQPQHF
V gene: TRBV29-1; D gene: TRBD1; clone size: .; J gene: TRBJ2-2; CDR3 DNA: TGCAGCGTTCAACAGGGGACATTCACCGGGGAGCTGTTTTTT; CDR3 protein: CSVQQGTFTGELFF
V gene: TRBV7-2; D gene: .; clone size: .; J gene: TRBJ2-1; CDR3 DNA: TGTGCCAGCAGCTTCGACTGGAGCTCCTACAATGAGCAGTTCTTC; CDR3 protein: CASSFDWSSYNEQFF
V gene: TRBV5-1; D gene: .; clone size: .; J gene: TRBJ1-2; CDR3 DNA: TGCGCCAGCAGCCCCCCAGGAAACTATGGCTACACCTTC; CDR3 protein: CASSPPGNYGYTF
V gene: TRBV27; D gene: .; clone size: .; J gene: TRBJ1-2; CDR3 DNA: TGTGCCAGCAGTGCCGGACAGCCTAGCGGCTATGGCTACACCTTC; CDR3 protein: CASSAGQPSGYGYTF
V gene: TRBV6-5; D gene: .; clone size: .; J gene: TRBJ2-7; CDR3 DNA: TGTGCCAGTCCCCCGGGAGTTTTCTACGAGCAGTACTTC; CDR3 protein: CASPPGVFYEQYF
V gene: TRBV20-1; D gene: .; clone size: once; J gene: TRBJ2-1; CDR3 DNA: TGCAGTGCTAGTTCCGGGACAAACGCAAATGAGCAGTTCTTC; CDR3 protein: CSASSGTNANEQFF
V gene: TRBV5-6; D gene: TRBD2; clone size: medium-sized; J gene: TRBJ2-2; CDR3 DNA: TGTGCCAGCAACGGACTAGCGGAGAACACCGGGGAGCTGTTTTTT; CDR3 protein: CASNGLAENTGELFF
V gene: TRBV24-1; D gene: TRBD2; clone size: .; J gene: TRBJ2-3; CDR3 DNA: TGTGCCACCAGTGACTTGCGGGAGGGGAGCACAGATACGCAGTATTTT; CDR3 protein: CATSDLREGSTDTQYF
V gene: TRBV6-5; D gene: .; clone size: once; J gene: TRBJ2-2; CDR3 DNA: TGTGCCAGCACATATCAGGGTACCGGGGAGCTGTTTTTT; CDR3 protein: CASTYQGTGELFF
V gene: TRBV7-9; D gene: TRBD2; clone size: .; J gene: TRBJ2-1; CDR3 DNA: TGTGCCAGCAGCTTAGATCCGGGACTAGCGGGAGTTGAGCAGTTCTTC; CDR3 protein: CASSLDPGLAGVEQFF
V gene: TRBV7-3; D gene: TRBD2; clone size: .; J gene: TRBJ2-1; CDR3 DNA: TGTGCCAGCAGCTCCCGAGCGGGAGGGTCGGAGCAGTTCTTC; CDR3 protein: CASSSRAGGSEQFF
V gene: TRBV19; D gene: TRBD1; clone size: .; J gene: TRBJ2-2; CDR3 DNA: TGTGCCAGTGAGGACAGGGGGCGTACCGGGGAGCTGTTTTTT; CDR3 protein: CASEDRGRTGELFF
V gene: TRBV9; D gene: .; clone size: .; J gene: TRBJ2-7; CDR3 DNA: TGTGCCAGCAGGAAACTAGGAAACTTTTCCTACGAGCAGTACTTC; CDR3 protein: CASRKLGNFSYEQYF
V gene: TRBV10-1; D gene: TRBD2; clone size: .; J gene: TRBJ2-7; CDR3 DNA: TGCGCCAGCAGCAAACAAGCGGGACGGCCCTACGAGCAGTACTTC; CDR3 protein: CASSKQAGRPYEQYF
V gene: TRBV7-2; D gene: .; clone size: .; J gene: TRBJ2-1; CDR3 DNA: TGTGCCAGCAGCTTAACAGGATTTGAGCAGTTCTTC; CDR3 protein: CASSLTGFEQFF
V gene: TRBV4-2; D gene: TRBD2; clone size: .; J gene: TRBJ2-3; CDR3 DNA: TGTGCCAGCAGCCACGGGACTAGCGGGAGGGGACCAGATACGCAGTATTTT; CDR3 protein: CASSHGTSGRGPDTQYF
V gene: TRBV18; D gene: .; clone size: .; J gene: TRBJ1-3; CDR3 DNA: TGTGCCAGCTCACCGGGGCTCCCCCCGACTGTTGGAAACACCATATATTTT; CDR3 protein: CASSPGLPPTVGNTIYF
V gene: TRBV5-4; D gene: TRBD1; clone size: .; J gene: TRBJ2-7; CDR3 DNA: TGTGCCAGCAGCTCGACGGGACAGGGGGGACTAGTAGCGGCCTACGAGCAGTACTTC; CDR3 protein: CASSSTGQGGLVAAYEQYF
V gene: TRBV28; D gene: TRBD2; clone size: .; J gene: TRBJ2-5; CDR3 DNA: TGTGCCAGCAGTGAATCATCCGGGACTAGCGGGAGGGGGGGGACCCAGTACTTC; CDR3 protein: CASSESSGTSGRGGTQYF
V gene: TRBV11-1; D gene: TRBD1; clone size: .; J gene: TRBJ2-1; CDR3 DNA: TGTGCCAGCAGCTTAGGGGGACAGGGGGCCAATGAGCAGTTCTTC; CDR3 protein: CASSLGGQGANEQFF
V gene: TRBV7-2; D gene: .; clone size: .; J gene: TRBJ1-1; CDR3 DNA: TGTGCCAGCAGCCCAGGGAGGACGAACACTGAAGCTTTCTTT; CDR3 protein: CASSPGRTNTEAFF
V gene: TRBV5-4; D gene: TRBD1; clone size: .; J gene: TRBJ1-3; CDR3 DNA: TGTGCCAGCAGCTTACAGGGGGGAAACACCATATATTTT; CDR3 protein: CASSLQGGNTIYF
V gene: TRBV27; D gene: TRBD1; clone size: .; J gene: TRBJ1-2; CDR3 DNA: TGTGCCAGCAGAGAGACGGGACAGAGCTTCTATGGCTACACCTTC; CDR3 protein: CASRETGQSFYGYTF
V gene: TRBV6-2/TRBV6-3; D gene: TRBD2; clone size: once; J gene: TRBJ2-1; CDR3 DNA: TGTGCCAGCAGTGCCTCTAGCGGGAGGAATGAGCAGTTCTTC; CDR3 protein: CASSASSGRNEQFF
V gene: TRBV18; D gene: .; clone size: .; J gene: TRBJ2-5; CDR3 DNA: TGTGCCAGCTCACCAGGGCTAGCACAAGAGACCCAGTACTTC; CDR3 protein: CASSPGLAQETQYF
V gene: TRBV4-3; D gene: TRBD1; clone size: .; J gene: TRBJ1-2; CDR3 DNA: TGCGCCAGCAGCCAAGAATTACAGGGGGGGGGTGGCTACACCTTC; CDR3 protein: CASSQELQGGGGYTF
V gene: TRBV19; D gene: TRBD1; clone size: .; J gene: TRBJ2-5; CDR3 DNA: TGTGCCAGTAGTATGGGACAGGGATTAGAGACCCAGTACTTC; CDR3 protein: CASSMGQGLETQYF
V gene: TRBV4-1; D gene: TRBD2; clone size: .; J gene: TRBJ2-7; CDR3 DNA: TGCGCCAGCAGACAGGCGACTAGCGGAAACTCCTACGAGCAGTACTTC; CDR3 protein: CASRQATSGNSYEQYF
V gene: TRBV7-2; D gene: TRBD2; clone size: .; J gene: TRBJ2-7; CDR3 DNA: TGTGCCAGCAGCTCGACTAGCGGGAGTACCTACGAGCAGTACTTC; CDR3 protein: CASSSTSGSTYEQYF
V gene: TRBV5-1; D gene: .; clone size: .; J gene: TRBJ1-1; CDR3 DNA: TGCGCCAGCAGCTTGGGGGACTCGTCATGGACTGAAGCTTTCTTT; CDR3 protein: CASSLGDSSWTEAFF
V gene: TRBV10-2; D gene: .; clone size: .; J gene: TRBJ2-7; CDR3 DNA: TGCGCCAGCAGTTTCGGTATCTACGAGCAGTACTTC; CDR3 protein: CASSFGIYEQYF
V gene: TRBV4-3; D gene: .; clone size: .; J gene: TRBJ2-1; CDR3 DNA: TGCGCCAGCAGCCAAGATACGGAGTACAATGAGCAGTTCTTC; CDR3 protein: CASSQDTEYNEQFF
V gene: TRBV3-1/TRBV3-2; D gene: TRBD1; clone size: .; J gene: TRBJ2-7; CDR3 DNA: TGTGCCAGCAGCCCCAGGGGGTACTACGAGCAGTACTTC; CDR3 protein: CASSPRGYYEQYF
V gene: TRBV13; D gene: .; clone size: .; J gene: TRBJ2-7; CDR3 DNA: TGTGCCAGCAGCCCCGGGAGGGGGCTACTCTACGAGCAGTACTTC; CDR3 protein: CASSPGRGLLYEQYF
V gene: TRBV5-6; D gene: TRBD2; clone size: .; J gene: TRBJ2-1; CDR3 DNA: TGTGCCAGCGCCGGGACTAGATACGGTGAGCAGTTCTTC; CDR3 protein: CASAGTRYGEQFF